The sequence of this T cell receptor (beta chain) was determined in a study of T cell responses to AZD1222 COVID-19 vaccine. Notes on the study in general: White British ancestry dominated among donors, who included more females, and clonal diversity was possibly underestimated.

This clone was detected only a few times. What it binds is unknown. Sequencing was performed with immunoSEQ multiplex PCR; in TCRdb, only in-frame clones are kept and a portion is missing. The sample consists of 100,000 to 120,000 clones, just over 85% of them appearing once. The V and J ends lost 7 bases and 1 base respectively, with 11 bases between them. The CDR3 covers 13 residues. Germline V CDR1 and CDR2: SGHRS, YFSETQ. Sequencing used peripheral blood, obtained on day 0 of AZD1222 vaccination. This clonotype originated in an adult in good health. The chain carries TRBV5-1 and TRBJ1-1; D gene ambiguous. CDR3 protein: CASRLRTNTEAFF. For the CDR3, the DNA is TGCGCCAGCCGATTACGGACGAACACTGAAGCTTTCTTT.